Below are 19 T cell receptor beta chains sequenced from a single sample in a study of blood T cell repertoires in COVID-19. Profiling relied on immunoSEQ multiplex PCR, and the TCRdb table lists in-frame clones only, not all of them. This table holds 90,000 or so clones, under 90% found once. Material for sequencing was peripheral blood. These receptor sequences come from a man aged 60 to 75 with COVID-19, enrolled during active disease.

This chain connects TRBV6-6 to TRBJ2-2, with D possibly TRBD1 on 6 matching bases. The CDR3 is 16 amino acids. CDR1 is MNHNY, CDR2 SVGAGI, per germline (reference sequence). The V and J ends lost 6 bases and 0 bases respectively, with 14 bases between them. The CDR3 region has the DNA TGTGCCAGCAGACCATTGGGGGCTACGAACACCGGGGAGCTGTTTTTT. Protein product: CASRPLGATNTGELFF.

The J gene is TRBJ2-5, the V gene TRBV7-2; 14 bases fit TRBD2. The junction had 0 bases not matched to a gene; V was cut back by 1 base and J by 5 bases. Germline values: CDR1 SGHTA, CDR2 FQGNSA. The length of the CDR3 is 15 residues. CDR3 bases: TGTGCCAGCAGCTTAGGACTAGCGGGAGGGGAGACCCAGTACTTC. Its translation: CASSLGLAGGETQYF.

The chain employs TRBV4-1 and TRBJ2-1; 12 positions agree with TRBD2. The trim removed 4 bases at V and 5 bases at J, leaving 12 bases unmatched. The CDR3 consists of 18 residues. CDR1 is MGHRA and CDR2 is YSYEKL in the germline V gene. CDR3 sequence: CASSRLTSGSALDNEQFF. The CDR3 DNA follows: TGCGCCAGCAGCCGCCTGACTAGCGGGAGCGCCCTCGACAATGAGCAGTTCTTC.

The rearrangement links TRBV28 to TRBJ1-1; 8 nucleotides line up with TRBD1. The CDR3 contains 16 residues. Germline CDR1 MDHEN, CDR2 SYDVKM. The trim removed 2 bases at V and 0 bases at J, leaving 5 bases unmatched. CDR3 sequence reads: CASSLGQGGMNTEAFF. In DNA, the CDR3 is TGTGCCAGCAGTTTAGGACAGGGCGGTATGAACACTGAAGCTTTCTTT.

This clone has only one observation. J is TRBJ2-3 and V is TRBV11-2; 13 bases map to TRBD2. There are 18 residues in the CDR3. Looked up from germline, CDR1 is SGHAT and CDR2 is FQNNGV. The V segment lost 6 bases and the J segment 1 base; nucleotides outside the gene matches: 10. The CDR3 loop is CASSSRTSGSWRTDTQYF. DNA for the CDR3: TGTGCCAGCAGTTCCCGGACTAGCGGGAGTTGGCGCACAGATACGCAGTATTTT.

This rearrangement joins TRBV24-1 to TRBJ2-2, with D uncertain. Germline V gene sequence: CDR1 KGHDR, CDR2 SFDVKD. V was shortened by 4 bases and J by 0 bases, with 8 bases between the two germline ends. The CDR3 runs 15 residues. CDR3 in amino acids: CATSDPSANTGELFF. CDR3 nucleotides: TGTGCCACCAGTGACCCCTCCGCGAACACCGGGGAGCTGTTTTTT.

There are a few counts of this clone. The rearrangement links TRBV12-3 or TRBV12-4 to TRBJ2-5, with D unclear. V lost 3 bases and J 5 bases, leaving 10 bases between the germline ends. This CDR3 spans 13 amino acids. CDR3 in amino acids: CASSFSGRETQYF. The CDR3 nucleotides are TGTGCCAGCAGTTTCTCGGGTCGGGAGACCCAGTACTTC.

The genes are TRBV19 and TRBJ2-3; perhaps TRBD2 as D (7 bases). The V end was cut by 7 bases, the J end by 4 bases, with 18 bases between. The V gene's germline CDR1 is LNHDA and CDR2 SQIVND (reference sequence). This CDR3 is 15 amino acids long. The CDR3, as DNA: TGTGCCAGTACCCTAGGGGGGGTAAGCGCAGATACGCAGTATTTT. This codes for CASTLGGVSADTQYF.

This clone was detected once. The genes are TRBV18 and TRBJ1-1; 9 bases align to TRBD1. The CDR3 has 16 amino acids. V trimming: 6 bases; J trimming: 0 bases; junction bases outside the gene matches: 8. Germline V lookup: CDR1 KGHSH, CDR2 LQKENI. The CDR3 bases are TGTGCCAGCTCGGCCGGGACAGGGAGAGTGAACACTGAAGCTTTCTTT. Translated: CASSAGTGRVNTEAFF.

This chain connects TRBV5-5 to TRBJ2-5, with 7 bases aligning to TRBD2. CDR3 size: 13 residues. Trimming cost V 4 bases and J 5 bases; bases outside gene matches: 5. Looked up from germline, CDR1 is SGHKS and CDR2 is YYEKEE (reference sequence). The CDR3: CASSARAGETQYF. CDR3 sequence (DNA): TGTGCCAGCAGCGCCCGAGCGGGGGAGACCCAGTACTTC.

The gene calls are TRBV7-3 and TRBJ1-1, with a possible D match to TRBD1 (6 bases). The CDR3 runs to 14 residues. The V gene lost 5 bases and the J gene lost 5 bases, with 15 bases spanning the gap. Germline assignment: CDR1 SGHTA and CDR2 FQGTGA. CDR3 DNA sequence: TGTGCCAGCAGCCCAACAGGGTTGGAGACTGAAGCTTTCTTT. Translating it yields CASSPTGLETEAFF.

This chain connects TRBV7-9 to TRBJ2-1, with TRBD1 identical over 9 bases. This CDR3 is built from 14 residues. CDR1 is SEHNR and CDR2 is FQNEAQ in the germline V gene (reference sequence). V dropped 6 bases and J dropped 10; count of bases not matched to a gene: 10. The CDR3 protein is CASRPDRGAFEQFF. CDR3 in DNA: TGTGCCAGCAGACCTGACAGGGGGGCTTTCGAGCAGTTCTTC.

The V gene is TRBV7-2, the J gene TRBJ2-5; D possibly corresponds to TRBD2 (6 bases). Germline V gene sequence: CDR1 SGHTA, CDR2 FQGNSA. CDR3 length: 14 amino acids. The ends were cut back, 6 bases at V and 2 bases at J, with 13 bases in the middle. DNA of the CDR3: TGTGCCAGCAGTCCCGATAGCGGACAAGAGACCCAGTACTTC. Its translation: CASSPDSGQETQYF. The full variable domain, completed using reference TRBV7-2 and TRBJ2-5, is GAGVSQSPSNKVTEKGKDVELRCDPISGHTALYWYRQSLGQGLEFLIYFQGNSAPDKSGLPSDRFSAERTGGSVSTLTIQRTQQEDSAVYLCASSPDSGQETQYFGPGTRLLVL.

The chain recombines TRBV6-2 or TRBV6-3 with TRBJ2-2, with a tentative D call TRBD2 (6 bases). This CDR3 spans 16 amino acids. Per the germline V gene, CDR1 is MNHEY and CDR2 is SVGEGT. V was clipped by 6 bases and J by 1 base, with 15 bases between them. This CDR3 reads CASSRGVAENTGELFF. CDR3 coding DNA: TGTGCCAGCAGCAGAGGGGTAGCGGAGAACACCGGGGAGCTGTTTTTT.

The sample holds one count of this clone. The chain couples TRBV29-1 to TRBJ2-3, with 10 positions matching TRBD1. V shed 4 bases and J 3 bases; nucleotides not matched to a gene: 4. From germline, CDR1 is SQVTM and CDR2 ANQGSEA. CDR3 length: 14 residues. The CDR3 DNA reads TGCAGCGTTGGTGGGGGACAGGGGACAGATACGCAGTATTTT. This encodes CSVGGGQGTDTQYF.

CDR3 in amino acids: CASNRDTDSPLHF. The CDR3 DNA follows: TGTGCCAGTAACCGGGACACGGATTCACCCCTCCACTTT. The V and J genes are TRBV19 and TRBJ1-6; TRBD1 is a possible D gene (6 bases). V was shortened by 7 bases and J by 8 bases, with 12 bases between the two germline ends. Germline assignment: CDR1 LNHDA and CDR2 SQIVND (reference sequence). CDR3 size: 13 residues.

The chain couples TRBV7-6 to TRBJ1-1; maybe TRBD1 (5 bases). V lost 1 base to trimming and J lost 3 bases, with 12 bases between them. Germline values: CDR1 SGHVS, CDR2 FNYEAQ. The CDR3 covers 15 residues. This chain's CDR3 is CASSLDGREHTEAFF. DNA of the CDR3: TGTGCCAGCAGCTTAGATGGCAGGGAACACACTGAAGCTTTCTTT.

The chain recombines TRBV6-6 with TRBJ2-7, with 8 bases identical to TRBD1. In germline, CDR1 is MNHNY, CDR2 SVGAGI (reference sequence). The CDR3 is made up of 14 amino acids. V was clipped by 6 bases and J by 6 bases; unmatched bases: 10. CDR3 bases: TGTGCCAGCAGCCTAGGACAGGGACAAAGCGAGCAGTACTTC. As protein: CASSLGQGQSEQYF.

This chain uses TRBV7-6 with TRBJ1-2; unclear D gene. The germline V gene has CDR1 SGHVS and CDR2 FNYEAQ. The ends were cut back, 1 base at V and 4 bases at J, with 13 bases in the middle. The CDR3 has 15 residues. CDR3 DNA sequence: TGTGCCAGCAGCTTAGGGGCAGCTCAGTCCTATGGCTACACCTTC. Translating it yields CASSLGAAQSYGYTF.